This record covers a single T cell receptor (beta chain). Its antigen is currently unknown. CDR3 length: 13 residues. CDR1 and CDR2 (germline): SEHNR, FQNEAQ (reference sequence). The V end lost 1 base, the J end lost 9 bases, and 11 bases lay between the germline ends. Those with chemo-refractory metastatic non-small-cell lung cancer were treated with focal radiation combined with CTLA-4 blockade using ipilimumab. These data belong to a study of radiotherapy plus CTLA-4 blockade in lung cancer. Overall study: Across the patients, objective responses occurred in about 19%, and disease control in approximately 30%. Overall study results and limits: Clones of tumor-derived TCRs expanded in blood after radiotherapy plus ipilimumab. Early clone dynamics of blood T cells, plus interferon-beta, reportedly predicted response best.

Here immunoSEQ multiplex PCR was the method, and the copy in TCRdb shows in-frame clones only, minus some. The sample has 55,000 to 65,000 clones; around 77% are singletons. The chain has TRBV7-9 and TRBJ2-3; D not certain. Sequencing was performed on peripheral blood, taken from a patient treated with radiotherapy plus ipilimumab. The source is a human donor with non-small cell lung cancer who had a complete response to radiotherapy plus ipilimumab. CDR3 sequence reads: CASSLDWSGTQYF. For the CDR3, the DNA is TGTGCCAGCAGCTTAGACTGGAGTGGGACGCAGTATTTT.